Listed below are T cell receptor beta chains from one sample, sequenced in a study of siplizumab effects on memory and regulatory T cells. Sequencing used immunoSEQ multiplex PCR; TCRdb keeps in-frame clones, though not all of them. The sample records about 56,000 clones, around 98% being singletons. Sequenced: naive CD8+ T cells sorted from blood. The receptors were gathered from a human donor in good health. Both conserved end residues are part of each CDR3. Each record gives: clone size, V gene, J gene, D gene, CDR3 DNA, CDR3 protein. D genes are given only for firm matches. Rows may omit the clone size; those that give it use once, few, many or a size class.

.	TRBV5-1	TRBJ2-1	.	TGCGCCAGCAGCTTGTCCGGGGCGGGGAATGAGCAGTTCTTC	CASSLSGAGNEQFF
.	TRBV9	TRBJ2-1	.	TGTGCCAGCAGCGTAGCAGGGGAGCAGTTCTTC	CASSVAGEQFF
.	TRBV19	TRBJ1-1	.	TGTGCCAGTAGGCCTCAGGGGAACACTGAAGCTTTCTTT	CASRPQGNTEAFF
.	TRBV5-1	TRBJ1-1	.	TGCGCCAGCAGCTTGGGCGCGAACACTGAAGCTTTCTTT	CASSLGANTEAFF
.	TRBV21-1	TRBJ2-7	.	TGTGCCAGCAGCAAAGGGGTGTGGTCGGGTCTGACGGGGCGATTCTACGAGCAGTACTTC	CASSKGVWSGLTGRFYEQYF
.	TRBV9	TRBJ2-7	.	TGTGCCAGCAGCGTTAGTGCCGGCACCGCCTACGAGCAGTACTTC	CASSVSAGTAYEQYF
.	TRBV7-9	TRBJ1-5	.	TGTGCCAGCAGCTTAGGGGGCCTCGAGCCCCAGCATTTT	CASSLGGLEPQHF
.	TRBV19	TRBJ1-5	.	TGTGCCAGTAGCCATCCCCGCAGGGGAGATCAGCCCCAGCATTTT	CASSHPRRGDQPQHF
.	TRBV2	TRBJ2-7	TRBD1	TGTGCCAGCAGGGGGACAGGGGCGTACGAGCAGTACTTC	CASRGTGAYEQYF
.	TRBV6-5	TRBJ1-6	TRBD1	TGTGCCAGCAGTTACTCCGACAGGGCGGTGCCCCTCCACTTT	CASSYSDRAVPLHF
.	TRBV29-1	TRBJ2-3	TRBD1	TGCAGCGTTGATAGGGGACAGAGGGTATGGGCAGATACGCAGTATTTT	CSVDRGQRVWADTQYF
.	TRBV2	TRBJ2-7	.	TGTGCCAGCGGCCACGAGCAGTACTTC	CASGHEQYF
once	TRBV19	TRBJ1-1	.	TGTGCCAGTACCGAGACCCATCGGAACACTGAAGCTTTCTTT	CASTETHRNTEAFF
.	TRBV7-2	TRBJ1-5	.	TGTGCCAGCAGCTTAGAAATCTCAGGGGTTCAGCCCCAGCATTTT	CASSLEISGVQPQHF
.	TRBV4-3	TRBJ2-2	.	TGCGCCAGCAGCACCAGGGTGACCGGGGAGCTGTTTTTT	CASSTRVTGELFF
.	TRBV11-2	TRBJ2-1	.	TGTGCCAGCAGCCTAGCAAATGAGCAGTTCTTC	CASSLANEQFF
once	TRBV28	TRBJ2-3	.	TGTGCCAGCAGTGGTTCAGTGGACACAACAGATACGCAGTATTTT	CASSGSVDTTDTQYF
.	TRBV7-3	TRBJ2-3	.	TGTGCCAGCAGCAGTTACAGCACAGATACGCAGTATTTT	CASSSYSTDTQYF
.	TRBV28	TRBJ1-5	TRBD1	TGTGCCAGCAGTTACTTCCGGGGACAGGGAAACCAGCCCCAGCATTTT	CASSYFRGQGNQPQHF
.	TRBV6-5	TRBJ2-5	.	TGTGCCAGCAGTTACTCAGACCCAGGGGAGACCCAGTACTTC	CASSYSDPGETQYF
once	TRBV6-1	TRBJ2-7	TRBD2	TGTGCCAGCAGACAATGGACTAGCGGGAGCTACGAGCAGTACTTC	CASRQWTSGSYEQYF
.	TRBV4-3	TRBJ2-4	.	TGCGCCAGCAGCCAAGCTACCCCCGGAAACATTCAGTACTTC	CASSQATPGNIQYF
.	TRBV27	TRBJ2-7	TRBD2	TGTGCCAGCAGTTTTAGGCGGGAGGGGTACGAGCAGTACTTC	CASSFRREGYEQYF
.	TRBV5-1	TRBJ2-5	TRBD2	TGCGCCAGCAGCTGGGGACTAGCCCAGCAAGAGACCCAGTACTTC	CASSWGLAQQETQYF
.	TRBV7-3	TRBJ2-7	TRBD1	TGTGCCAGCAGCTTAGCTCCGGGACAGGCCTACGAGCAGTACTTC	CASSLAPGQAYEQYF
.	TRBV6-5	TRBJ1-2	TRBD1	TGTGCCAGCAGTTACTCAGGGGGCGGAGGCTACACCTTC	CASSYSGGGGYTF
.	TRBV5-5	TRBJ2-7	.	TGTGCCAGCAGCCCTGAGGGGGACCTCTACGAGCAGTACTTC	CASSPEGDLYEQYF
.	TRBV6-5	TRBJ2-5	.	TGTGCCAGCACCCCCGGGGAGACCCAGTACTTC	CASTPGETQYF
.	TRBV6-1	TRBJ2-1	TRBD2	TGTGCCAGCATCGACTCGGGAGGGAATGAGCAGTTCTTC	CASIDSGGNEQFF
.	TRBV19	TRBJ1-1	TRBD1	TGTGCCAGTAGTATCCTCCTACAGGGGGGGCGCACTGAAGCTTTCTTT	CASSILLQGGRTEAFF
.	TRBV27	TRBJ1-1	.	TGTGCCAGCAGTTCAATTGAGAACACTGAAGCTTTCTTT	CASSSIENTEAFF
.	TRBV29-1	TRBJ2-2	TRBD2	TGCAGCTTCCGACTAGCGGGAGCGGGCGGGGAGCTGTTTTTT	CSFRLAGAGGELFF
.	TRBV29-1	TRBJ2-7	.	TGCAGCGTTGGCCTTAGGAGCTCCTACGAGCAGTACTTC	CSVGLRSSYEQYF
.	TRBV27	TRBJ1-5	.	TGTGCCAGCAGTTCCGACAGCGGCGGTCAGCCCCAGCATTTT	CASSSDSGGQPQHF
.	TRBV27	TRBJ2-1	TRBD2	TGTGCCAGCAGTCCTATACCCCGGGGGGGCGCGGGATGGGAGCAGTTCTTC	CASSPIPRGGAGWEQFF
.	TRBV7-6	TRBJ2-2	.	TGTGCCAGCAGCCCTCAGGGTTTTACCGGGGAGCTGTTTTTT	CASSPQGFTGELFF
once	TRBV29-1	TRBJ2-1	.	TGCAGCGTTGAAGGGGGGGAAGCTAAGTCCTACAATGAGCAGTTCTTC	CSVEGGEAKSYNEQFF
.	TRBV9	TRBJ1-1	.	TGTGCCAGCAGCAGAACAACTAGGCACCTTTTCCCTGAAGCTTTCTTT	CASSRTTRHLFPEAFF
.	TRBV7-3	TRBJ1-2	.	TGTGCCAGCAGCGGAGGGACGGAGACGCTCTATGGCTACACCTTC	CASSGGTETLYGYTF
.	TRBV4-1	TRBJ2-3	TRBD1	TGCGCCAGCAGCCAAGGGGACAGGGGGCAAGATACGCAGTATTTT	CASSQGDRGQDTQYF
.	TRBV7-9	TRBJ2-7	.	TGTGCCAGCAGCTCTGGACAGTCATACGAGCAGTACTTC	CASSSGQSYEQYF
.	TRBV15	TRBJ2-7	TRBD2	TGTGCCACCAGCGGACTAGCGGGACCCTACGAGCAGTACTTC	CATSGLAGPYEQYF
.	TRBV29-1	TRBJ2-7	.	TGCAGCGTTCAGGATTTAGGCGAGCAGTACTTC	CSVQDLGEQYF
.	TRBV7-3	TRBJ1-5	.	TGTGCCAGCAGCTTAAGGAGGGCAAGCGGAGTAAAACGGGGTCAGCCCCAGCATTTT	CASSLRRASGVKRGQPQHF
.	TRBV15	TRBJ2-3	.	TGTGCCACCAGCAGAGATCGGGCAGATACGCAGTATTTT	CATSRDRADTQYF
.	TRBV13	TRBJ2-1	TRBD1	TGTGCCAGCCTAACCCGGGACAGGGGGCTGGATGAGCAGTTCTTC	CASLTRDRGLDEQFF
.	TRBV7-8	TRBJ2-5	TRBD2	TGTGCCAGCAGCTACCTAGCGGACCAAGAGACCCAGTACTTC	CASSYLADQETQYF
.	TRBV2	TRBJ1-3	TRBD1	TGTGCCAGCACCAGGGGGTCCAACTCTGGAAACACCATATATTTT	CASTRGSNSGNTIYF
.	TRBV15	TRBJ2-7	TRBD1	TGTGCCACCAGCCCCCAGGGACAGGGGGCGGAAGAGCAGTACTTC	CATSPQGQGAEEQYF
.	TRBV4-1	TRBJ1-4	.	TGCGCCAGCAGCCAAGTCCAGACTAATGAAAAACTGTTTTTT	CASSQVQTNEKLFF
.	TRBV9	TRBJ2-3	.	TGTGCCAGCAGCGAAGAGGCAGATACGCAGTATTTT	CASSEEADTQYF
.	TRBV28	TRBJ1-2	.	TGTGCCGGCTCGGACGAACCTAACTATGGCTACACCTTC	CAGSDEPNYGYTF
.	TRBV27	TRBJ2-3	.	TGTGCCAGCAGACCCCCAGCCACGGATACGCAGTATTTT	CASRPPATDTQYF
.	TRBV21-1	TRBJ2-7	.	TGTGCCAGCAGGTACATCTACGAGCAGTACTTC	CASRYIYEQYF
.	TRBV4-3	TRBJ2-4	.	TGCGCCAGCAGCCAAGAGTCCCGAGGGAGGACCAAAAACATTCAGTACTTC	CASSQESRGRTKNIQYF
.	TRBV5-1	TRBJ2-1	.	TGCGCCAGCAGCTTGGCGTCCGGTAGCAATGAGCAGTTCTTC	CASSLASGSNEQFF
.	TRBV11-3	TRBJ1-2	.	TGTGCCAGCAGCCAAGACCGATACTATGGCTACACCTTC	CASSQDRYYGYTF